This TCR beta chain was retrieved from a study of T cell changes during pregnancy in multiple sclerosis. Method: immunoSEQ multiplex PCR; TCRdb's copy keeps in-frame clones and lacks some. Here the sample spans about 93,000 clones, roughly 92% being singletons. This clone was observed once. The V gene lost 4 bases and the J gene lost 3 bases, with 18 bases spanning the gap. CDR3 size: 16 residues. The germline CDR1 and CDR2 sequences are LNHDA and SQIVND (reference sequence). This chain uses TRBV19 with TRBJ1-1, with D perhaps matching TRBD1 (6 bases). Sample: peripheral blood, taken after pregnancy. The sequence was collected from a female donor with multiple sclerosis, enrolled in a pregnancy study. As DNA, the CDR3 is TGTGCCAGTAGTAAGACAGGTTCGGGGCTGTACACTGAAGCTTTCTTT. This translates into CASSKTGSGLYTEAFF.